This T cell receptor (beta chain) is from a study of identical twins. This clonotype was recorded a few times. What it recognizes is unknown. TCRdb re-called the 5' RACE reads with MiXCR, one entry per CDR3 protein. The sample consists of 350,000 to 600,000 distinct CDR3 sequences, around 14% of them appearing once. Germline V gene sequence: CDR1 SQVTM, CDR2 ANQGSEA. Losses at the gene ends were 8 bases for V and 7 bases for J; bases not matched to a gene: 6. The CDR3 loop spans 11 amino acids. General study points: The more abundant beta clonotypes in cord blood had fewer insertions, and memory repertoires did not show this.

These same data were also listed under a study on yellow fever vaccine responses in identical twins.

The sequenced sample consisted of CD4+ T cells sorted from blood. The rearrangement uses TRBV29-1 and TRBJ1-2; the match to TRBD1 covers 8 bases. The source is a woman aged 18 to 35 in good health. CDR3 residues: CSIRDRGGYTF. CDR3 sequence (DNA): TGCAGCATAAGAGACAGGGGTGGCTACACCTTC.